This T cell receptor (beta chain) is from a study of cytomegalovirus exposure and HLA in healthy donors. Study summary: Roughly 86 million unique TCRs from HLA-typed donors made up an early data release. The study's findings and limits: TCR beta sequences reportedly predicted most subjects' HLA-A and HLA-B alleles accurately. Being productive about 87% or about 30% of the time was typical of most TCR beta V segments in an earlier analysis.

The PCR was carried out with 60 Vbeta primers and 13 Jbeta primers. Sequencing was performed with immunoSEQ multiplex PCR; in TCRdb, only in-frame clones are kept and a portion is missing. Altogether 90,000 to 150,000 clones are present, 70% to 90% being singletons, with the ten largest covering 1.5% to 2%. Losses at the gene ends were 3 bases for V and 8 bases for J; bases not matched to a gene: 17. CDR1 GTSNPN and CDR2 SVGIG come from the germline V gene (reference sequence). The CDR3 spans 17 residues. Notes on this clone: Its antigen is unknown.

This sequence originates from a middle-aged man in good health and CMV-seronegative. The V gene is TRBV30, the J gene TRBJ2-4, with 9 bases fitting TRBD1. What was sequenced was PBMCs. CDR3 in amino acids: CAWSPVGNRGLVDIQYF. The CDR3 DNA sequence: TGTGCCTGGAGCCCAGTGGGGAACAGGGGGCTGGTAGACATTCAGTACTTC.